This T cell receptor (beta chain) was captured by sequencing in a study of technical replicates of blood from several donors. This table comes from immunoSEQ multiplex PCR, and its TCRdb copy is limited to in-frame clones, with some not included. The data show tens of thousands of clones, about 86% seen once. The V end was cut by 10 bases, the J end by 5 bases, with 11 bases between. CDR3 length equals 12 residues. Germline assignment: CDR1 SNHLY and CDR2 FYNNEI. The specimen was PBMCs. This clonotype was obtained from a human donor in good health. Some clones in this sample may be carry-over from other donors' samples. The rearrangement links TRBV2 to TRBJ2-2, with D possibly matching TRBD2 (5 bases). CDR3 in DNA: TGTGCCACCAATGAGCGGACCGGGGAGCTGTTTTTT. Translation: CATNERTGELFF.